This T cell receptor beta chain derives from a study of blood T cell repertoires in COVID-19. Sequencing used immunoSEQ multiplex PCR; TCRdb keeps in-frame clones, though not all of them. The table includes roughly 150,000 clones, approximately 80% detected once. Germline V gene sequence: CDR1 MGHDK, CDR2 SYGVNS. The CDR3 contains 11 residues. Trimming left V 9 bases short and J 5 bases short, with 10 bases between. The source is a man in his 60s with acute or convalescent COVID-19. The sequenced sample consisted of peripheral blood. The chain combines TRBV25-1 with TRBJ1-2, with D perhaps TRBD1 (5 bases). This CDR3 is CASTGVYGYTF. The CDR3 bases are TGTGCCAGTACGGGGGTATATGGCTACACCTTC.